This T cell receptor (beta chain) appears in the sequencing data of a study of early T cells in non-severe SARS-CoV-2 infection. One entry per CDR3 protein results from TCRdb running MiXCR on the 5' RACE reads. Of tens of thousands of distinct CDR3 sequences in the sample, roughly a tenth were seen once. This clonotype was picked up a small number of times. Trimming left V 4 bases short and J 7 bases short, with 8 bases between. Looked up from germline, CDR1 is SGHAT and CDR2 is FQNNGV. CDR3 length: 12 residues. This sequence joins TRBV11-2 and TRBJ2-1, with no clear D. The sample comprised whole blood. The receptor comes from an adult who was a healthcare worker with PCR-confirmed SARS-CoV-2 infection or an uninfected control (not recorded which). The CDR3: CASSSPGNEQFF. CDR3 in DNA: TGTGCCAGCAGCTCGCCCGGAAATGAGCAGTTCTTC.